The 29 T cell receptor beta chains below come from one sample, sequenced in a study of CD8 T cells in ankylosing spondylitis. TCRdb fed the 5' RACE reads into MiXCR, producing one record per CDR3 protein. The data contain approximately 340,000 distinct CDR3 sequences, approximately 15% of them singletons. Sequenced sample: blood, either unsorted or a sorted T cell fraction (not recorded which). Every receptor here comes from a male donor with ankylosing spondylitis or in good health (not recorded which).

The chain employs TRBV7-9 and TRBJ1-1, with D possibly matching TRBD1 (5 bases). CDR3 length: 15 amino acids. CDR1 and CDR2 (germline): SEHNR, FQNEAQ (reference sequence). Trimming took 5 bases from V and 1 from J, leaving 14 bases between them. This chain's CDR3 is CASSPGQGGNTEAFF. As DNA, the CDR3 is TGTGCCAGCAGCCCCGGCCAGGGAGGGAACACTGAAGCTTTCTTT.

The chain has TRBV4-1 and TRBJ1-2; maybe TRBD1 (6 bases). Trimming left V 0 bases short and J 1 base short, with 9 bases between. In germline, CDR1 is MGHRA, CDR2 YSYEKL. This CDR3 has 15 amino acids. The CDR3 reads CASSQETGSNYGYTF. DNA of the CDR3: TGCGCCAGCAGCCAAGAGACAGGTAGTAACTATGGCTACACCTTC.

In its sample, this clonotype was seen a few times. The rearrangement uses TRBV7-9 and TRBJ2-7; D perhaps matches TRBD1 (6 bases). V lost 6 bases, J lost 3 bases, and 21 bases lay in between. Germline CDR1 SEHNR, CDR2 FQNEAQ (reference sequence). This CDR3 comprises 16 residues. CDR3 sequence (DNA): TGTGCCAGCAGTTTTGGGACCCCGGGACAACTCTACGAGCAGTACTTC. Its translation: CASSFGTPGQLYEQYF.

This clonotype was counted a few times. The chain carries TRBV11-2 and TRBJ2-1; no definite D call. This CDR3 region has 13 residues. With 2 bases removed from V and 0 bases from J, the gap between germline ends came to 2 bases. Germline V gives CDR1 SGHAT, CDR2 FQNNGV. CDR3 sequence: CASSLPSYNEQFF. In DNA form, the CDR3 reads TGTGCCAGCAGCTTACCCTCCTACAATGAGCAGTTCTTC. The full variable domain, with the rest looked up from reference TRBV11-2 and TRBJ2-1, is EAGVAQSPRYKIIEKRQSVAFWCNPISGHATLYWYQQILGQGPKLLIQFQNNGVVDDSQLPKDRFSAERLKGVDSTLKIQPAKLEDSAVYLCASSLPSYNEQFFGPGTRLTVL.

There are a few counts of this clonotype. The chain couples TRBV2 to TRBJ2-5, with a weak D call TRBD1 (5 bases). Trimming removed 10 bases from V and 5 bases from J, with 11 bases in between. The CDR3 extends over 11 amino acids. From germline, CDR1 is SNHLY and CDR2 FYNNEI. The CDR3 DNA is TGTGCCACCACCTCAGGGGAGACCCAGTACTTC. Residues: CATTSGETQYF.

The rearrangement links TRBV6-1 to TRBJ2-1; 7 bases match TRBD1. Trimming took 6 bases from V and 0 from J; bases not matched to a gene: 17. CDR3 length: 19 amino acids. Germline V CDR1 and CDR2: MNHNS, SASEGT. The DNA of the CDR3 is TGTGCCAGCAGACGACAGGGTGACACGCCGCTAAGCTCCTACAATGAGCAGTTCTTC. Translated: CASRRQGDTPLSSYNEQFF.

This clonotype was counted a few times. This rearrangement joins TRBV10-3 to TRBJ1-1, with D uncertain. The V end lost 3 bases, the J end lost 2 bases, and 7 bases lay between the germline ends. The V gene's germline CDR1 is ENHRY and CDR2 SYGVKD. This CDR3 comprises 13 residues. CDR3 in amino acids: CAISDYGNTEAFF. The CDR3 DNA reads TGTGCCATCAGTGATTACGGTAACACTGAAGCTTTCTTT.

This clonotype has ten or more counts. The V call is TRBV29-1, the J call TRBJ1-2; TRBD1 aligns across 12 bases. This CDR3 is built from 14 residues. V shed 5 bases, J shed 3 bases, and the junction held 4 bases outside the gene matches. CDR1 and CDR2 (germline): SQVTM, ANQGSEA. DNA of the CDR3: TGCAGCGTTACCGGGACAGGGGGCCACTATGGCTACACCTTC. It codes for CSVTGTGGHYGYTF.

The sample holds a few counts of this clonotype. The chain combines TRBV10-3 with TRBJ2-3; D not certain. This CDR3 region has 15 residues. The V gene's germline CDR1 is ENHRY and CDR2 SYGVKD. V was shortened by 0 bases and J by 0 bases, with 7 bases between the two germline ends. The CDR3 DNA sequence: TGTGCCATCAGTGAGTCGATCCATAGCACAGATACGCAGTATTTT. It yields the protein CAISESIHSTDTQYF.

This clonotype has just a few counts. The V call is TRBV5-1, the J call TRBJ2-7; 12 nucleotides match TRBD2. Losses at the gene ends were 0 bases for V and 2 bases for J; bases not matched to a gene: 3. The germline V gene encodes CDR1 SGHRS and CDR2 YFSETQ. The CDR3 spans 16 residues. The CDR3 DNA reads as TGCGCCAGCAGCTTGGGATCTAGCGGGGGGGCCTACGAGCAGTACTTC. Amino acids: CASSLGSSGGAYEQYF.

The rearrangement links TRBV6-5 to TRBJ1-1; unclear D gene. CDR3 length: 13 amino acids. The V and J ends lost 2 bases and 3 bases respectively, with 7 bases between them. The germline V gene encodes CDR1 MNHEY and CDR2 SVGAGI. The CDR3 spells CASSYQRDTEAFF. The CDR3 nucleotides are TGTGCCAGCAGTTACCAGAGAGACACTGAAGCTTTCTTT.

This CDR3 reads CAWRKGQEFF. In DNA form, the CDR3 reads TGTGCCTGGAGAAAAGGGCAGGAGTTCTTC. The chain couples TRBV30 to TRBJ2-1; D gene ambiguous. Trimming removed 3 bases at V and 14 bases at J, with 11 bases between. Per the germline V gene, CDR1 is GTSNPN and CDR2 is SVGIG (reference sequence). The CDR3 consists of 10 residues. Supplemented by reference TRBV30 and TRBJ2-1, the full variable domain reads SQTIHQWPATLVQPVGSPLSLECTVEGTSNPNLYWYRQAAGRGLQLLFYSVGIGQISSEVPQNLSASRPQDRQFILSSKKLLLSDSGFYLCAWRKGQEFFGPGTRLTVL.

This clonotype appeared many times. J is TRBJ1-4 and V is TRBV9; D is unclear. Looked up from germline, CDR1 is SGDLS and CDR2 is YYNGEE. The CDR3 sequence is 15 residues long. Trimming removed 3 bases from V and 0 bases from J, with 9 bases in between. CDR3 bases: TGTGCCAGCAGCGCCCAGATTACAACTAATGAAAAACTGTTTTTT. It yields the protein CASSAQITTNEKLFF.

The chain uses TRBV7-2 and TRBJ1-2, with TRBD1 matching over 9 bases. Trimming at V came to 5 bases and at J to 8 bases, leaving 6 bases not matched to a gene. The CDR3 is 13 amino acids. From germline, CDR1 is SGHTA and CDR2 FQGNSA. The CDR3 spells CASSLDRGNGYTF. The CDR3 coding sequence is TGTGCCAGCAGCCTCGACAGGGGGAACGGCTACACCTTC.

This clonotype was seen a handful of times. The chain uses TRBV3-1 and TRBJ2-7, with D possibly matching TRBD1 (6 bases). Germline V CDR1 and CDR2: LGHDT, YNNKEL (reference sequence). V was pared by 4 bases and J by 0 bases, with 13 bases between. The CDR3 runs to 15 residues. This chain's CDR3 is CASSLREGGSYEQYF. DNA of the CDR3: TGTGCCAGCAGCCTACGTGAAGGGGGCTCCTACGAGCAGTACTTC.

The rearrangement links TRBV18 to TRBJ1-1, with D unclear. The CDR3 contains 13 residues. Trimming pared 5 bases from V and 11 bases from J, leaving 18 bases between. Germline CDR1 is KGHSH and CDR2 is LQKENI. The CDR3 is CASSADELRVAFF. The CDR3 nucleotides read TGTGCCAGCTCAGCGGATGAACTCCGGGTGGCTTTCTTT.

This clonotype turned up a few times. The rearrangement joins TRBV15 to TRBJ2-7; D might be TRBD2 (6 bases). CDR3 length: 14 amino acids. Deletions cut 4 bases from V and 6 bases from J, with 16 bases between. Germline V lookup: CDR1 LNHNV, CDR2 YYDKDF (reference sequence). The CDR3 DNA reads TGTGCCACCAGCACTGGGGGTTTTAGCGGCGAGCAGTACTTC. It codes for CATSTGGFSGEQYF.

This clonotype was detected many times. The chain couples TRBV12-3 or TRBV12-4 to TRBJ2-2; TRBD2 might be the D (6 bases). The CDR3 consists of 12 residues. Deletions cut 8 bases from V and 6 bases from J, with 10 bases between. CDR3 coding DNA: TGTGCCAGCGGTAGACTAGCCGGGGAGCTGTTTTTT. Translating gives CASGRLAGELFF.

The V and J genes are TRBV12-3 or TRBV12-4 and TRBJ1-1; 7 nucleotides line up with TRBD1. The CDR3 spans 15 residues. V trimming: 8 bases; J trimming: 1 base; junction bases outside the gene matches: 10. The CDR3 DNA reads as TGTGCCAGCCGAAACAGGGGAGGTGGGAACACTGAAGCTTTCTTT. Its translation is CASRNRGGGNTEAFF.

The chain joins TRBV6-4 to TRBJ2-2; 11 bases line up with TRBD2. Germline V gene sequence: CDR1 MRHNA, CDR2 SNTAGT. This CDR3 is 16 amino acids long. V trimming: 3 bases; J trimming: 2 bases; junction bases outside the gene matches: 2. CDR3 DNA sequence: TGTGCCAGCAGTGAAGGGACTAGCGGTAACACCGGGGAGCTGTTTTTT. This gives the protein CASSEGTSGNTGELFF.

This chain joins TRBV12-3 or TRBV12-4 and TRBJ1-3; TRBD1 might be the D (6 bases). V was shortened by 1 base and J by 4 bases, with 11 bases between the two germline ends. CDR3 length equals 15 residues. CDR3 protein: CASSLDRARGNTIYF. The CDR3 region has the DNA TGTGCCAGCAGTTTAGACAGGGCGAGAGGAAACACCATATATTTT.

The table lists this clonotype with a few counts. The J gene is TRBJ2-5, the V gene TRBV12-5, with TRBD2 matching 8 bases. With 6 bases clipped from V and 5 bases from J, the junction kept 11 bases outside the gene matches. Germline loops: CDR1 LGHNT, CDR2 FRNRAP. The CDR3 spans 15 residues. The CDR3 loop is CASGGGAGARETQYF. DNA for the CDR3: TGTGCTAGTGGGGGGGGAGCGGGGGCGAGGGAGACCCAGTACTTC.

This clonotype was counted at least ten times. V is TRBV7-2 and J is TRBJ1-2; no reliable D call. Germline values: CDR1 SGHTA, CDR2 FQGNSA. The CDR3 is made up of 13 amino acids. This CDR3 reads CAATDRGGYGYTF. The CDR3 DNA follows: TGTGCAGCAACAGATCGGGGAGGCTATGGCTACACCTTC.

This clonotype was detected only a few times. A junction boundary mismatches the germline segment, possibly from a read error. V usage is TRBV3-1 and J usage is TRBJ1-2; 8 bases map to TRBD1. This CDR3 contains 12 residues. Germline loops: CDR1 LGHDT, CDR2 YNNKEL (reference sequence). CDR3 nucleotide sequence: TGTGCCAGCAGCCAAGCAGGGGGCGAGTCGGCGTTC. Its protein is CASSQAGGESAF.

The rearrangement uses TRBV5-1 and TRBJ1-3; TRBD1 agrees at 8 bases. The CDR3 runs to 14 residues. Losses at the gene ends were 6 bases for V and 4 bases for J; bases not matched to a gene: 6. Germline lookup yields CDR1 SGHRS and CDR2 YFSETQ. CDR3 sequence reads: CASTQGARGNTIYF. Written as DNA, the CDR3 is TGCGCCAGCACCCAGGGGGCGCGGGGAAACACCATATATTTT.

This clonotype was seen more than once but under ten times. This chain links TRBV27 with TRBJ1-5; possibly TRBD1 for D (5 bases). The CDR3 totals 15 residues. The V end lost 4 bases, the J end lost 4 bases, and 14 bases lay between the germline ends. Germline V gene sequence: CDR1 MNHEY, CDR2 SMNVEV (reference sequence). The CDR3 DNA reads TGTGCCAGCAGTTCTGAGGGGCGGTCAAATCAGCCCCAGCATTTT. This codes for CASSSEGRSNQPQHF.

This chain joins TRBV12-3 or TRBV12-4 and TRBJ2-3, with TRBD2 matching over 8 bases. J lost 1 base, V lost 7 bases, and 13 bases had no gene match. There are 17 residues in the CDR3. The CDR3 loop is CASTPGGVRIGTDTQYF. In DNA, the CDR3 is TGTGCCAGCACCCCGGGGGGGGTCAGAATAGGCACAGATACGCAGTATTTT.

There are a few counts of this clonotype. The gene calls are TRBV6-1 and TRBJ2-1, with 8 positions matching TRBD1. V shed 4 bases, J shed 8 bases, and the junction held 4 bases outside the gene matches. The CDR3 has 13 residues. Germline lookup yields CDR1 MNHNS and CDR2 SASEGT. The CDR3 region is CASSVDRGDEQFF. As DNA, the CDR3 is TGTGCCAGCAGTGTCGACAGGGGAGATGAGCAGTTCTTC.

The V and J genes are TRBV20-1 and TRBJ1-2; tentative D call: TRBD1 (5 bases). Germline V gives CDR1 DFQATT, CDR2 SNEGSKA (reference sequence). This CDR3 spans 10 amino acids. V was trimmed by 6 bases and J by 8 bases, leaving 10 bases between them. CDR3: CSAWDEGYTF. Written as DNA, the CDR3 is TGCAGTGCGTGGGACGAGGGCTACACCTTC.